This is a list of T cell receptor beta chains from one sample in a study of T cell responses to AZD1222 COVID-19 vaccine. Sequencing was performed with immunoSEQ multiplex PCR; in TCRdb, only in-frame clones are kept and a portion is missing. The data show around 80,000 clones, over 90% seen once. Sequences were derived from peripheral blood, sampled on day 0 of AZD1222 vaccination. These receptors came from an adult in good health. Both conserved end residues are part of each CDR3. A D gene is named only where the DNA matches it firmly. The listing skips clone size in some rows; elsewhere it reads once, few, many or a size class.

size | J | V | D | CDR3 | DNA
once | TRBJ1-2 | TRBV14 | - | CASSQGLNYGYTF | TGTGCCAGCAGCCAAGGCCTAAACTATGGCTACACCTTC
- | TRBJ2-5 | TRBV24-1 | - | CATSGHRVGPAMETQYF | TGTGCCACCAGTGGACATAGAGTGGGACCGGCGATGGAGACCCAGTACTTC
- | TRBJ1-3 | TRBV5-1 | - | CASSWATGGTIYF | TGCGCCAGCAGCTGGGCGACCGGAGGCACCATATATTTT
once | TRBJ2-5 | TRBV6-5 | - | CASSSGREETQYF | TGTGCCAGCAGTTCGGGACGTGAAGAGACCCAGTACTTC
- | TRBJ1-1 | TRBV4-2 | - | CASSVGTGLTEAFF | TGTGCCAGCAGCGTAGGCACAGGGCTCACTGAAGCTTTCTTT
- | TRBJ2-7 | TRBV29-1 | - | CSVEEGGSEQYF | TGCAGCGTTGAAGAAGGGGGTTCCGAGCAGTACTTC
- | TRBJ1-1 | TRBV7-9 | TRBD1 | CASRQGQSLSGEAFF | TGTGCCAGCAGACAGGGGCAGAGCCTTTCTGGGGAAGCTTTCTTT
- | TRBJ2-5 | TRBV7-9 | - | CASSLADTGQETQYF | TGTGCCAGCAGCTTAGCAGACACCGGGCAAGAGACCCAGTACTTC
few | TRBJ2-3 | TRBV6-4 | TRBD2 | CASSLGTSGGDTQYF | TGTGCCAGCAGTCTCGGGACTAGCGGGGGAGATACGCAGTATTTT
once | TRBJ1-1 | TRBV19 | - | CASSNRETEAFF | TGTGCCAGTAGTAACAGGGAGACTGAAGCTTTCTTT
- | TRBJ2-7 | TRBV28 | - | CASIPVGGNSYEQYF | TGTGCCAGCATTCCAGTTGGAGGTAACTCCTACGAGCAGTACTTC
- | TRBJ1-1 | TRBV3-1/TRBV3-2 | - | CASSQDGSRLKAFF | TGTGCCAGCAGCCAAGATGGATCCAGGCTCAAAGCTTTCTTT
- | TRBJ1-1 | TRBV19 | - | CASSIDRSRPIPHTEAFF | TGTGCCAGTAGTATAGATCGGTCCAGGCCTATCCCCCACACTGAAGCTTTCTTT
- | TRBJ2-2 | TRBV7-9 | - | CASSLGVEGDTGELFF | TGTGCCAGCAGCTTAGGAGTAGAAGGTGACACCGGGGAGCTGTTTTTT
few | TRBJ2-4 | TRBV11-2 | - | CASSLDRGIQYF | TGTGCCAGCAGCTTAGACAGGGGCATTCAGTACTTC
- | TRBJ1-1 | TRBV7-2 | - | CASSLAGGFGGTEAFF | TGTGCCAGCAGCTTAGCGGGGGGGTTTGGCGGGACTGAAGCTTTCTTT
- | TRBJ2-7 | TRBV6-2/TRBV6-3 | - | CASSYQGSREQYF | TGTGCCAGCAGTTATCAGGGATCGAGGGAGCAGTACTTC
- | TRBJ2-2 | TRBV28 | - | CASSLAVLPELFF | TGTGCCAGCAGTTTGGCAGTATTACCGGAGCTGTTTTTT
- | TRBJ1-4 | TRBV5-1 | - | CASSLAQATNEKLFF | TGCGCCAGCAGCTTGGCCCAGGCAACTAATGAAAAACTGTTTTTT
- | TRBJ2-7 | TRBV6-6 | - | CASSYLTSYEQYF | TGTGCCAGCAGTTACCTAACAAGCTACGAGCAGTACTTC
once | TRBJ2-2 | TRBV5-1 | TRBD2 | CASRGGTSGTGELFF | TGCGCCAGCCGGGGCGGGACTAGTGGTACCGGGGAGCTGTTTTTT
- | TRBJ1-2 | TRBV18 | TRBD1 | CASSPLEGGPSNYGYTF | TGTGCCAGCTCACCCCTAGAAGGGGGCCCGTCTAACTATGGCTACACCTTC
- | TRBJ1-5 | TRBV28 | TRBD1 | CASCTGGINQPQHF | TGTGCCAGCTGCACAGGGGGGATCAATCAGCCCCAGCATTTT
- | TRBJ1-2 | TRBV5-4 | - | CASSLRDKANYGYTF | TGTGCCAGCAGCTTGCGGGACAAAGCTAACTATGGCTACACCTTC
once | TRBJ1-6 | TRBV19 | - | CASSIGLGVNSPLHF | TGTGCCAGTAGTATAGGTCTGGGAGTCAATTCACCCCTCCACTTT
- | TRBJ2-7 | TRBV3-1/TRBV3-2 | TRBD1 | CASSHPGQGREQYF | TGTGCCAGCAGCCATCCGGGACAGGGTCGCGAGCAGTACTTC
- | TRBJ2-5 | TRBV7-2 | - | CASSLDQGGQETQYF | TGTGCCAGCAGCTTAGATCAGGGGGGGCAAGAGACCCAGTACTTC
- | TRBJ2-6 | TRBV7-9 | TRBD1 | CASSFTGVSSGANVLTF | TGTGCCAGCAGCTTTACAGGGGTGTCCTCTGGGGCCAACGTCCTGACTTTC
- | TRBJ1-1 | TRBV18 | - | CASSLDLNTEAFF | TGTGCCAGCTCACTGGATTTGAACACTGAAGCTTTCTTT
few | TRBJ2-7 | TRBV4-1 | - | CASSHPEGNYEQYF | TGCGCCAGCAGCCACCCTGAGGGAAATTACGAGCAGTACTTC
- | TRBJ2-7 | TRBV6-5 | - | CASSLRRSYEQYF | TGTGCCAGCAGTTTAAGGCGATCCTACGAGCAGTACTTC
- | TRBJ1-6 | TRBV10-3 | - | CAISVGTDNSPLHF | TGTGCCATCAGTGTCGGGACGGATAATTCACCCCTCCACTTT
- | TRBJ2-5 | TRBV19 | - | CASSTRVDETQYF | TGTGCCAGTAGTACCAGGGTTGACGAGACCCAGTACTTC
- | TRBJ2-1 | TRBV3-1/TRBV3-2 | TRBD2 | CASSPRLASNEQFF | TGTGCCAGCAGCCCTCGACTAGCCTCCAATGAGCAGTTCTTC
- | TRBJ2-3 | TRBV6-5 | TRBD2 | CASSWGLAGYADTQYF | TGTGCCAGCAGTTGGGGACTAGCCGGATACGCAGATACGCAGTATTTT
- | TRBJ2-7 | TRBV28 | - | CASSPTGFYEQYF | TGTGCCAGCAGTCCGACTGGGTTCTACGAGCAGTACTTC
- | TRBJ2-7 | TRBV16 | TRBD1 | CASSLTSTGSSYEQYF | TGTGCCAGCAGCCTTACTTCGACAGGGAGCTCCTACGAGCAGTACTTC
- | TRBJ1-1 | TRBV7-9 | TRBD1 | CASSSPTGGPMNTEAFF | TGTGCCAGCAGCTCACCAACAGGGGGCCCAATGAACACTGAAGCTTTCTTT
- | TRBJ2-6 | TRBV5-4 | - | CASSLSGLKANVLTF | TGTGCCAGCAGCTTGAGTGGGCTGAAGGCCAACGTCCTGACTTTC
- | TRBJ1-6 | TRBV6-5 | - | CASRWQADSPLHF | TGTGCCAGCAGGTGGCAGGCCGATTCACCCCTCCACTTT
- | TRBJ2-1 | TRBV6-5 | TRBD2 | CASSLRGGGANEQFF | TGTGCCAGCAGCCTCCGTGGCGGGGGGGCAAATGAGCAGTTCTTC
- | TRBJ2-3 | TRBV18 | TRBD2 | CASSPGLAGVLSNTQYF | TGTGCCAGCTCACCGGGACTAGCGGGGGTTTTATCGAATACGCAGTATTTT
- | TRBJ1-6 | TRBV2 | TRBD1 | CASPRDRGLPLHF | TGTGCCAGCCCCCGGGACAGGGGGTTACCCCTCCACTTT
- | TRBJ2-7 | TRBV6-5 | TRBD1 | CASRGTGGRAYEQYF | TGTGCCAGCAGAGGGACAGGGGGCCGGGCCTACGAGCAGTACTTC
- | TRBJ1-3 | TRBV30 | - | CAWSEGHSGNTIYF | TGTGCCTGGAGTGAAGGTCACTCTGGAAACACCATATATTTT
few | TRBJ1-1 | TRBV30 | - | CACSGLNTEAFF | TGTGCCTGTTCAGGGTTGAACACTGAAGCTTTCTTT
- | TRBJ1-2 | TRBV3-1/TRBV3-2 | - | CASSQDVGQNLNYGYTF | TGTGCCAGCAGCCAAGATGTCGGACAGAACCTTAACTATGGCTACACCTTC
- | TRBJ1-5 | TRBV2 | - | CASNDGYNQPQHF | TGTGCCAGTAATGACGGGTATAATCAGCCCCAGCATTTT
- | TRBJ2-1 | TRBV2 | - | CASSDRGSYNEQFF | TGTGCCAGCAGTGACCGCGGATCCTACAATGAGCAGTTCTTC
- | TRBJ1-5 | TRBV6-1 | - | CASSERTASNQPQHF | TGTGCCAGCAGTGAGAGGACAGCTAGCAATCAGCCCCAGCATTTT
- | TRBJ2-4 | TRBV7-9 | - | CASSFGQKKNIQYF | TGTGCCAGCAGCTTTGGACAGAAGAAAAACATTCAGTACTTC
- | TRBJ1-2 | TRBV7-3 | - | CASSYPRTRRGYTF | TGTGCCAGCAGCTATCCGCGGACCCGGCGGGGCTACACCTTC
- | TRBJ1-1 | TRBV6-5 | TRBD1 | CASSRGGTEAFF | TGTGCCAGCAGCAGGGGGGGGACTGAAGCTTTCTTT
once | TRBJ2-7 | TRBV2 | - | CASSDRATYEQYF | TGTGCCAGCAGTGACAGGGCGACCTACGAGCAGTACTTC
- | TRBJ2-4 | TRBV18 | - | CASSPIPSPIRNIQYF | TGTGCCAGCTCCCCCATCCCCTCCCCCATTCGAAACATTCAGTACTTC
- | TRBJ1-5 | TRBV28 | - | CASSLGAIQPQHF | TGTGCCAGCAGTTTAGGGGCGATTCAGCCCCAGCATTTT
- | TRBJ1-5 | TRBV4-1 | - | CASSQETGDRSQHF | TGCGCCAGCAGCCAAGAAACCGGGGACCGGTCCCAGCATTTT
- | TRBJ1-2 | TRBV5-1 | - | CASSLDGQPYDGYTF | TGCGCCAGCAGCTTGGATGGACAACCATACGATGGCTACACCTTC